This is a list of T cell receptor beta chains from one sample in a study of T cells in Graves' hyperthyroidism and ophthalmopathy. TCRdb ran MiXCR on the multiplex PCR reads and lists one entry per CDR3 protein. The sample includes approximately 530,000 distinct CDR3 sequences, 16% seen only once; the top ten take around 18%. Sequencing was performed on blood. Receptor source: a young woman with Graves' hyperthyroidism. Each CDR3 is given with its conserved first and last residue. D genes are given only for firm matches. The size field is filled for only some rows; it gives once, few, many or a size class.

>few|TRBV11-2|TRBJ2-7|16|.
CASSLEAVQNSYEQYF
TGTGCCAGCAGCTTAGAGGCGGTACAGAACTCCTACGAGCAGTACTTC
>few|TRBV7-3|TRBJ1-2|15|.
CASSLTGDSHYGYTF
TGTGCCAGCAGCTTAACCGGCGACAGCCACTATGGCTACACCTTC
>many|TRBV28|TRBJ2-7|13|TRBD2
CASSFGRAYEQYF
TGTGCCAGCAGTTTTGGGAGGGCCTACGAGCAGTACTTC
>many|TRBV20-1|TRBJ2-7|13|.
CSVRGASGDEQYF
TGCAGTGTCCGGGGCGCTTCTGGGGACGAGCAGTACTTC
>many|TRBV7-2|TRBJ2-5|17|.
CASSLVGLGRVVETQYF
TGTGCCAGCAGCTTAGTGGGTCTGGGCCGGGTGGTAGAGACCCAGTACTTC
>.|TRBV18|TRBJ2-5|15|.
CASSPQKLGQQSMDF
TGTGCCAGCTCACCACAAAAACTAGGACAGCAGTCCATGGACTTC
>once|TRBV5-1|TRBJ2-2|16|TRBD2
CASSLVLAGGTGELFF
TGCGCCAGCAGCTTGGTACTAGCGGGAGGTACCGGGGAGCTGTTTTTT
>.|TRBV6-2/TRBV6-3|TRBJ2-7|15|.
CASSYKPGSAYEQYF
TGTGCCAGCAGTTACAAACCCGGGTCCGCCTACGAGCAGTACTTC
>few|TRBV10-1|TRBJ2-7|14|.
CASSAPGQPYEQYF
TGCGCCAGCAGTGCCCCAGGGCAGCCCTACGAGCAGTACTTC
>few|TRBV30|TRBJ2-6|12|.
CAWSVGANVLTF
TGTGCCTGGAGTGTTGGGGCCAACGTCCTGACTTTC
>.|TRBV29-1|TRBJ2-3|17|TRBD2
CSVEYFSGRPSTDTQYF
TGCAGCGTTGAGTATTTTAGCGGGAGGCCGAGCACAGATACGCAGTATTTT
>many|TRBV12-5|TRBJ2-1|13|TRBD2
CASGAGVRDEQFF
TGTGCTAGTGGAGCGGGAGTGAGGGATGAGCAGTTCTTC
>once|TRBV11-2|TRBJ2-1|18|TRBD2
CASSLGRGLANHNNEQFF
TGTGCCAGCAGCTTAGGGAGAGGACTAGCGAATCACAACAATGAGCAGTTCTTC
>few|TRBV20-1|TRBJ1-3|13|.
CSATRGSGNTIYF
TGCAGTGCTACCAGGGGTTCTGGAAACACCATATATTTT
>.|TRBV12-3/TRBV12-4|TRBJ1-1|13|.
CASGRTENTEAFF
TGTGCCAGCGGACGGACAGAGAACACTGAAGCTTTCTTT
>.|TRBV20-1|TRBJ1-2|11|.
CSGKRNYGYTF
TGCAGTGGTAAGAGGAACTATGGCTACACCTTC
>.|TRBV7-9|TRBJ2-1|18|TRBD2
CASSLAPGLAGPYNEQFF
TGTGCCAGCAGCTTAGCGCCCGGGTTAGCGGGGCCGTACAATGAGCAGTTCTTC
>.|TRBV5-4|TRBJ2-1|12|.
CASSRDRSPQFF
TGTGCCAGCAGCAGAGACAGATCCCCTCAGTTCTTC
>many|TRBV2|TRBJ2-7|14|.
CASSESGGGYEQYF
TGTGCCAGCAGTGAATCTGGGGGCGGATACGAGCAGTACTTC
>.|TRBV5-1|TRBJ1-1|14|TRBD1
CASSLTGVDTEAFF
TGCGCCAGCAGCTTGACAGGGGTAGACACTGAAGCTTTCTTT
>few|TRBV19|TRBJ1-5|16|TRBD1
CASKVGRDRGNQPQHF
TGTGCCAGTAAAGTTGGCAGGGACAGGGGCAATCAGCCCCAGCATTTT
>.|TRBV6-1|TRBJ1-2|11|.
CASKNGVGYTF
TGTGCCAGCAAAAACGGCGTTGGCTACACCTTC
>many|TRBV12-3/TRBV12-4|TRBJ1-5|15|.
CASSPSLTGNQPQHF
TGTGCCAGCAGTCCCTCGTTGACAGGAAATCAGCCCCAGCATTTT
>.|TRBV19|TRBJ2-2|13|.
CASMWTDTGELFF
TGTGCCAGTATGTGGACAGACACCGGGGAGCTGTTTTTT